These 31 T cell receptor beta chains were sequenced from one sample in a study of radiotherapy plus CTLA-4 blockade in lung cancer. Here immunoSEQ multiplex PCR was the method, and the copy in TCRdb shows in-frame clones only, minus some. The table has fewer than 40,000 clones, over 65% seen once. The sample here was peripheral blood, taken from a patient treated with radiotherapy plus ipilimumab. Source of these receptors: a human donor with non-small cell lung cancer who had stable disease on radiotherapy plus ipilimumab.

This chain connects TRBV7-7 to TRBJ1-1; D perhaps matches TRBD1 (5 bases). V shed 5 bases and J shed 1 base, with 8 bases lying between them. Germline lookup yields CDR1 SSHAT and CDR2 FNYEAQ (reference sequence). This CDR3 is built from 13 residues. CDR3 loop: CASSKQENTEAFF. The CDR3 coding sequence is TGTGCCAGCAGCAAACAGGAGAACACTGAAGCTTTCTTT.

The V and J genes are TRBV7-9 and TRBJ1-6, with 7 nucleotides matching TRBD1. V gave up 8 bases and J gave up 10 bases; unmatched junction bases: 17. This CDR3 has 16 residues. Germline V gene sequence: CDR1 SEHNR, CDR2 FQNEAQ (reference sequence). CDR3 loop: CASGPVDSTGWSPLHF. The CDR3 nucleotides are TGTGCCAGCGGCCCCGTGGATTCGACAGGGTGGTCACCCCTCCACTTT.

The chain links TRBV9 to TRBJ2-5, with 8 bases aligning to TRBD1. With 6 bases clipped from V and 0 bases from J, the junction kept 4 bases outside the gene matches. Germline CDR1 SGDLS, CDR2 YYNGEE. This CDR3 region has 14 residues. DNA for the CDR3: TGTGCCAGCAATCGACAGGGGTACCAAGAGACCCAGTACTTC. This encodes CASNRQGYQETQYF.

This clone appeared a single time. V usage is TRBV10-1 and J usage is TRBJ1-1; D is undetermined. Between the trimmed V and J ends, which lost 4 bases and 5 bases, there was a span of 11 bases. Germline assignment: CDR1 WNHNN and CDR2 SYGVQD (reference sequence). This CDR3 contains 13 residues. CDR3 sequence reads: CASSVKGGTEAFF. In nucleotides, the CDR3 is TGCGCCAGCAGTGTTAAGGGCGGGACTGAAGCTTTCTTT.

The chain couples TRBV18 to TRBJ2-5; D gene unclear. From germline, CDR1 is KGHSH and CDR2 LQKENI. This CDR3 spans 15 amino acids. Trimming took 3 bases from V and 0 from J, leaving 11 bases between them. CDR3 DNA: TGTGCCAGCTCACCCCAGTCCCCGTACCAAGAGACCCAGTACTTC. This translates into CASSPQSPYQETQYF.

V gene TRBV6-5 combines with J gene TRBJ2-3; 13 positions match TRBD2. CDR1 is MNHEY, CDR2 SVGAGI, per germline. The CDR3 spans 13 residues. For the CDR3, the DNA is TGTGCTACCCGGACTAGCGGGGGAGCGACGCAGTATTTT. This codes for CATRTSGGATQYF.

This clone has more than one count but fewer than ten. The rearrangement links TRBV2 to TRBJ1-6; no reliable D call. From germline, CDR1 is SNHLY and CDR2 FYNNEI. The ends were cut back, 1 base at V and 4 bases at J, with 8 bases in the middle. The CDR3 sequence is 15 residues long. Here the CDR3 reads CASSEGAGYNSPLHF. In nucleotides, the CDR3 is TGTGCCAGCAGTGAAGGCGCCGGTTATAATTCACCCCTCCACTTT.

The rearrangement joins TRBV6-1 to TRBJ2-2; D remains unclear. Per germline, CDR1 MNHNS and CDR2 SASEGT. The V gene lost 3 bases and the J gene lost 5 bases, with 10 bases spanning the gap. The CDR3 covers 14 residues. CDR3 coding DNA: TGTGCCAGCAGTGAGGCCCAATCGACCGGGGAGCTGTTTTTT. It translates to CASSEAQSTGELFF.

The V and J genes are TRBV9 and TRBJ1-2; the match to TRBD1 covers 10 bases. V gave up 1 base and J gave up 7 bases; unmatched junction bases: 10. This CDR3 contains 16 residues. CDR1 is SGDLS, CDR2 YYNGEE, per germline. In DNA form, the CDR3 reads TGTGCCAGCAGCGTAAGTTCCGACAGGGGGCGGAGTGGCTACACCTTC. Its protein product is CASSVSSDRGRSGYTF.

This chain uses TRBV25-1 with TRBJ1-4; D unresolved. Germline V gives CDR1 MGHDK, CDR2 SYGVNS. The ends were cut back, 2 bases at V and 8 bases at J, with 12 bases in the middle. The CDR3 consists of 14 residues. As DNA, the CDR3 is TGTGCCAGCAGTGAACCGAACCCCGCCGAAAAACTGTTTTTT. Protein sequence: CASSEPNPAEKLFF.

The V gene is TRBV5-1, the J gene TRBJ2-4; 7 bases line up with TRBD1. CDR1 SGHRS and CDR2 YFSETQ come from the germline V gene. The trim removed 5 bases at V and 8 bases at J, leaving 13 bases unmatched. This CDR3 is built from 15 residues. CDR3 DNA sequence: TGCGCCAGCAGAGGCATGATACAGGGGATGGACATTCAGTACTTC. Translating it yields CASRGMIQGMDIQYF.

The J gene is TRBJ1-1, the V gene TRBV18; D remains unclear. Looked up from germline, CDR1 is KGHSH and CDR2 is LQKENI. The CDR3 contains 14 residues. V was shortened by 3 bases and J by 1 base, with 9 bases between the two germline ends. The CDR3, as DNA: TGTGCCAGCTCACCGCGGGGTTCGAACACTGAAGCTTTCTTT. Translation: CASSPRGSNTEAFF.

This chain connects TRBV18 to TRBJ2-1; D gene uncertain. The germline V gene encodes CDR1 KGHSH and CDR2 LQKENI. Trimming removed 3 bases at V and 8 bases at J, with 8 bases between. This CDR3 is 12 amino acids long. The CDR3 here is CASSPRSDEQFF. CDR3 nucleotide sequence: TGTGCCAGCTCACCCCGTTCGGATGAGCAGTTCTTC.

The chain carries TRBV7-7 and TRBJ2-5, with TRBD1 matching 9 bases. After removal of 4 bases from V and 5 bases from J, the junction contained 8 bases not matched to a gene. The CDR3 loop spans 15 amino acids. Germline V lookup: CDR1 SSHAT, CDR2 FNYEAQ (reference sequence). The CDR3 is CASSYRTGAGETQYF. The DNA for the CDR3 is TGTGCCAGCAGCTACAGGACAGGGGCTGGGGAGACCCAGTACTTC. The whole variable domain, remainder taken from reference TRBV7-7 and TRBJ2-5, is GAGVSQSPRYKVTKRGQDVTLRCDPISSHATLYWYQQALGQGPEFLTYFNYEAQPDKSGLPSDRFSAERPEGSISTLTIQRTEQRDSAMYRCASSYRTGAGETQYFGPGTRLLVL.

The rearrangement joins TRBV4-2 to TRBJ2-3; 15 bases agree with TRBD2. V shed 3 bases, J shed 4 bases, and the junction held 8 bases outside the gene matches. CDR3 length: 18 residues. Per germline, CDR1 LGHNA and CDR2 YNFKEQ. CDR3 loop: CASSQVGLAGGRADTQYF. In DNA, the CDR3 is TGTGCCAGCAGCCAGGTTGGACTAGCGGGGGGGCGTGCAGATACGCAGTATTTT.

V and J are TRBV5-1 and TRBJ2-2; the match to TRBD2 covers 13 bases. Germline values: CDR1 SGHRS, CDR2 YFSETQ. V was pared by 0 bases and J by 4 bases, with 15 bases of the junction left unmatched. The CDR3 runs to 21 residues. The CDR3 nucleotides read TGCGCCAGCAGCTTGGTACCGACTAGCGGGGGGCATCTTATGGGCACCGGGGAGCTGTTTTTT. It encodes CASSLVPTSGGHLMGTGELFF.

Of note for this clone: This same CDR3 is encoded by further DNA sequences in the sample. The chain is built from TRBV5-1 and TRBJ2-5; D gene unclear. The V and J ends lost 0 bases and 5 bases respectively, with 2 bases between them. The CDR3 is made up of 11 amino acids. Germline loops: CDR1 SGHRS, CDR2 YFSETQ. The CDR3 sequence: CASSLEETQYF. The CDR3, as DNA: TGCGCCAGCAGCTTGGAGGAGACCCAGTACTTC.

The chain joins TRBV30 to TRBJ1-2, with 7 bases lining up with TRBD1. This CDR3 region has 13 residues. The junction had 7 bases not matched to a gene; V was cut back by 2 bases and J by 7 bases. Germline V gene sequence: CDR1 GTSNPN, CDR2 SVGIG (reference sequence). The CDR3, as DNA: TGTGCCTGGAGTAGAGGGGGCGGGGGTGGCTACACCTTC. It yields the protein CAWSRGGGGGYTF.

The V call is TRBV27, the J call TRBJ2-5, with 7 bases lining up with TRBD2. With 4 bases clipped from V and 1 base from J, the junction kept 6 bases outside the gene matches. Germline assignment: CDR1 MNHEY and CDR2 SMNVEV (reference sequence). The CDR3 is made up of 15 amino acids. CDR3 sequence (DNA): TGTGCCAGCAGTTCTACGCGGGGGACCCAAGAGACCCAGTACTTC. This codes for CASSSTRGTQETQYF.

V and J are TRBV13 and TRBJ2-3, with a weak D call TRBD2 (6 bases). V was trimmed by 0 bases and J by 4 bases, leaving 14 bases between them. Germline CDR1 is PRHDT and CDR2 is FYEKMQ (reference sequence). CDR3 length: 16 residues. CDR3: CASSLGPRLVADTQYF. CDR3 DNA sequence: TGTGCCAGCAGCTTAGGCCCTCGACTAGTCGCAGATACGCAGTATTTT.

This chain connects TRBV6-6 to TRBJ1-5, with D maybe TRBD1 (6 bases). Trimming took off 4 bases at V and 7 bases at J, with 17 bases between the two ends. This CDR3 is 15 amino acids long. In germline, CDR1 is MNHNY, CDR2 SVGAGI (reference sequence). CDR3 sequence (DNA): TGTGCCAGCAGTTGGGACATTTCCTCAGGGCAGCCCCAGCATTTT. This codes for CASSWDISSGQPQHF.

The V gene is TRBV30, the J gene TRBJ1-5; D unclear. CDR1 GTSNPN and CDR2 SVGIG come from the germline V gene (reference sequence). V lost 0 bases to trimming and J lost 7 bases, with 10 bases between them. CDR3 length: 13 residues. DNA for the CDR3: TGTGCCTGGAGTGTATGGGGAGAACAGCCCCAGCATTTT. Translating it yields CAWSVWGEQPQHF.

V and J are TRBV9 and TRBJ2-1, with D possibly matching TRBD1 (6 bases). The CDR3 consists of 14 residues. Per the germline V gene, CDR1 is SGDLS and CDR2 is YYNGEE. V gave up 2 bases and J gave up 10 bases, with 16 bases separating them. The CDR3, as DNA: TGTGCCAGCAGCGTTCTCACAGGGAGAGACGAGCAGTTCTTC. It encodes CASSVLTGRDEQFF.

The chain has TRBV11-2 and TRBJ2-7; TRBD1 agrees at 8 bases. Germline V lookup: CDR1 SGHAT, CDR2 FQNNGV. The CDR3 is 18 residues long. Losses at the gene ends were 4 bases for V and 5 bases for J; bases not matched to a gene: 19. The CDR3 region is CASSSRGVGRGQANEQYF. In nucleotides, the CDR3 is TGTGCCAGCAGCTCTAGGGGAGTTGGGCGGGGACAGGCGAACGAGCAGTACTTC. Filled out from reference TRBV11-2 and TRBJ2-7, the complete variable domain reads EAGVAQSPRYKIIEKRQSVAFWCNPISGHATLYWYQQILGQGPKLLIQFQNNGVVDDSQLPKDRFSAERLKGVDSTLKIQPAKLEDSAVYLCASSSRGVGRGQANEQYFGPGTRLTVT.

The chain recombines TRBV7-2 with TRBJ2-5, with 9 bases matching TRBD2. V shed 1 base and J 4 bases; nucleotides not matched to a gene: 10. The CDR3 is 17 residues long. Germline values: CDR1 SGHTA, CDR2 FQGNSA. Here the CDR3 reads CASSLGWSRGGVETQYF. CDR3 coding DNA: TGTGCCAGCAGCTTAGGATGGTCGCGGGGGGGCGTAGAGACCCAGTACTTC.

The chain combines TRBV2 with TRBJ2-5; D possibly corresponds to TRBD1 (6 bases). Germline loops: CDR1 SNHLY, CDR2 FYNNEI. With 8 bases removed from V and 2 bases from J, the gap between germline ends came to 12 bases. The CDR3 is made up of 13 amino acids. CDR3 amino acids: CASYGQTQETQYF. The CDR3 DNA reads TGTGCCAGCTATGGACAGACGCAAGAGACCCAGTACTTC.

The chain combines TRBV28 with TRBJ1-1; D is undetermined. The CDR3 sequence is 11 residues long. Per germline, CDR1 MDHEN and CDR2 SYDVKM. Trimming took off 6 bases at V and 6 bases at J, with 8 bases between the two ends. Here the CDR3 reads CASRGRPEAFF. The CDR3 nucleotides read TGTGCCAGCAGGGGGAGGCCTGAAGCTTTCTTT.

This rearrangement joins TRBV5-6 to TRBJ2-1, with TRBD1 matching 8 bases. V lost 3 bases and J lost 3; bases outside the gene matches: 5. Per the germline V gene, CDR1 is SGHDT and CDR2 is YYEEEE. The CDR3 length is 15 residues. CDR3 loop: CASSWGQAVYNEQFF. The CDR3 nucleotides read TGTGCCAGCAGCTGGGGACAGGCGGTCTACAATGAGCAGTTCTTC.

V gene TRBV25-1 combines with J gene TRBJ2-7, with 7 bases fitting TRBD1. The germline gives CDR1 MGHDK, CDR2 SYGVNS. This CDR3 is 14 amino acids long. With 6 bases clipped from V and 3 bases from J, the junction kept 8 bases outside the gene matches. The CDR3 DNA follows: TGTGCCAGCAGCTCCACAGGGGATTTCTACGAGCAGTACTTC. The encoded protein is CASSSTGDFYEQYF.

The chain employs TRBV6-5 and TRBJ1-1; D may be TRBD1 (5 bases). The CDR3 runs 15 residues. Trimming pared 4 bases from V and 1 base from J, leaving 13 bases between. The germline V gene encodes CDR1 MNHEY and CDR2 SVGAGI. The CDR3 loop is CASSCHNTGNTEAFF. The CDR3 DNA reads TGTGCCAGCAGTTGCCACAATACAGGGAACACTGAAGCTTTCTTT.

The chain links TRBV13 to TRBJ2-5, with D unresolved. The CDR3 sequence is 15 residues long. The germline gives CDR1 PRHDT, CDR2 FYEKMQ (reference sequence). V was cut by 1 base and J by 2 bases, with 11 bases left in between. CDR3 bases: TGTGCCAGCAGCTTAGCTAGGAGTCGACAAGAGACCCAGTACTTC. It is translated as CASSLARSRQETQYF.